This is a list of T cell receptor beta chains from one sample in a study of response to subunit inactivated influenza vaccine. MiXCR, run by TCRdb on the RT-PCR reads, gives a single entry per CDR3 protein. This repertoire shows roughly 290,000 distinct CDR3 sequences, just over 20% found once; its top ten account for about 9.4%. The sequenced sample was PBMCs from blood, obtained around 22 months after vaccination. The receptors were gathered from a man in his fifties or sixties who received an inactivated influenza vaccine. CDR3s include the opening cysteine and the closing phenylalanine or tryptophan. Fields, in order: clone size, V gene, J gene, D gene, CDR3 protein, CDR3 DNA. D genes are given only for firm matches. Part of the rows lack a size; the others show once, few, many or a class for expanded clones.

.	TRBV28	TRBJ1-3	TRBD1	CASRTGTGNTIYF	TGTGCCAGCCGGACAGGGACTGGAAACACCATATATTTT
few	TRBV20-1	TRBJ1-1	.	CSALTDRNTEAFF	TGCAGTGCCTTGACAGATCGGAACACTGAAGCTTTCTTT
few	TRBV6-7	TRBJ1-6	TRBD1	CASSYSRGRGYSPLHF	TGTGCCAGCAGTTACTCGAGGGGGCGCGGGTATTCACCCCTCCACTTT
many	TRBV23-1	TRBJ1-5	TRBD1	CASSPDGQVSSGKPQHF	TGCGCCAGCAGTCCCGACGGACAGGTCTCCTCAGGAAAGCCCCAGCATTTT
.	TRBV20-1	TRBJ1-5	.	CSASSGVGQPQHF	TGCAGTGCTAGTAGCGGGGTAGGTCAGCCCCAGCATTTT
.	TRBV15	TRBJ1-4	.	CATSRDVGEKLFF	TGTGCCACCAGCAGAGATGTGGGGGAAAAACTGTTTTTT
.	TRBV11-1	TRBJ1-1	.	CASSAATTNTEAFF	TGTGCCAGCAGCGCCGCGACAACGAACACTGAAGCTTTCTTT
.	TRBV24-1	TRBJ2-5	.	CATSDHQTQYF	TGTGCCACCAGTGATCACCAGACCCAGTACTTC
many	TRBV7-9	TRBJ2-2	TRBD2	CASSKAGKRQNTGELFF	TGTGCCAGCAGTAAAGCGGGAAAGCGGCAGAACACCGGGGAGCTGTTTTTT
few	TRBV3-1	TRBJ2-1	TRBD2	CAAGGINEQFF	TGTGCTGCGGGGGGGATCAATGAGCAGTTCTTC
few	TRBV3-1	TRBJ2-7	TRBD2	CASSQSSGMRNEQYF	TGTGCCAGCAGCCAATCTAGCGGGATGCGAAACGAGCAGTACTTC
.	TRBV13	TRBJ2-1	.	CASSDALRVNEQFF	TGTGCCAGCAGCGATGCCCTGAGGGTAAATGAGCAGTTCTTC
few	TRBV5-1	TRBJ1-2	.	CASTLTPAVDGYTF	TGCGCCAGCACTCTAACCCCCGCGGTTGATGGCTACACCTTC
.	TRBV6-5	TRBJ2-7	.	CASSRTPYEQYF	TGTGCCAGCAGTCGGACCCCCTACGAGCAGTACTTC
.	TRBV6-1	TRBJ2-5	.	CASRDIYMETQYF	TGTGCCAGCAGGGATATATATATGGAGACCCAGTACTTC
many	TRBV11-2	TRBJ2-1	TRBD2	CASRAGGPGNEQFF	TGTGCCAGTAGAGCGGGAGGGCCGGGCAATGAGCAGTTCTTC
once	TRBV7-9	TRBJ2-6	TRBD2	CASSFTGGTGANVLTF	TGTGCCAGCAGCTTTACGGGGGGAACTGGGGCCAACGTCCTGACTTTC
few	TRBV5-5	TRBJ1-2	.	CASSLPGEAGYTF	TGTGCCAGCAGCTTGCCGGGGGAGGCTGGCTACACCTTC
.	TRBV15	TRBJ2-7	.	CATSRGGQYPGEQYF	TGTGCCACCAGCAGGGGCGGACAGTACCCTGGCGAGCAGTACTTC
many	TRBV10-3	TRBJ1-2	.	CAISRRGGDYGYTF	TGTGCCATCAGTAGACGGGGAGGCGACTATGGCTACACCTTC
few	TRBV7-2	TRBJ1-5	TRBD1	CASSFGRGDQPQHF	TGTGCCAGCAGCTTTGGCAGGGGGGATCAGCCCCAGCATTTT
.	TRBV12-3/TRBV12-4	TRBJ2-5	.	CASRHNRAETQYF	TGTGCCAGCAGACACAACAGGGCCGAGACCCAGTACTTC
.	TRBV14	TRBJ2-2	.	CASSQLQGGRTGELFF	TGTGCCAGCAGCCAACTGCAAGGAGGACGGACCGGGGAGCTGTTTTTT
few	TRBV12-3/TRBV12-4	TRBJ2-2	.	CASSLTGIEVGTGELFF	TGTGCCAGCAGTTTAACGGGGATAGAAGTTGGCACCGGGGAGCTGTTTTTT
.	TRBV12-3/TRBV12-4	TRBJ2-7	TRBD2	CASSLTSGNSYEQYF	TGTGCCAGCAGTTTAACTAGCGGGAACTCCTACGAGCAGTACTTC
few	TRBV7-2	TRBJ1-4	.	CASSLGQPGVLFF	TGTGCCAGCAGCTTAGGGCAGCCAGGGGTACTGTTTTTT
.	TRBV6-1	TRBJ2-7	.	CASSELRDRRHEQYF	TGTGCCAGCAGTGAACTCCGGGACCGGCGCCACGAGCAGTACTTC
many	TRBV29-1	TRBJ1-2	TRBD1	CSAQGADGYTF	TGCAGCGCCCAGGGGGCGGATGGCTACACCTTC
many	TRBV2	TRBJ2-7	TRBD1	CASRGQGAHEQYF	TGTGCCAGCAGGGGACAGGGGGCTCACGAGCAGTACTTC
few	TRBV20-1	TRBJ2-1	TRBD2	CSARSSGGYNEQFF	TGCAGTGCTAGATCTAGCGGGGGGTACAATGAGCAGTTCTTC
.	TRBV24-1	TRBJ2-7	.	CATSDLRDRAYEQYF	TGTGCCACCAGTGACCTTCGGGACCGGGCGTACGAGCAGTACTTC
few	TRBV20-1	TRBJ2-1	.	CSALDSLRWGEQFF	TGCAGTGCTTTAGACAGTCTGAGGTGGGGTGAGCAGTTCTTC
few	TRBV4-1	TRBJ1-1	.	CASSSGRWNMNTEAFF	TGCGCCAGCAGTTCCGGACGGTGGAACATGAACACTGAAGCTTTCTTT
many	TRBV6-6	TRBJ1-2	.	CASSPGVGYTF	TGTGCCAGCAGTCCAGGGGTCGGCTACACCTTC
.	TRBV13	TRBJ1-2	.	CASSPSTAWRDGYTF	TGTGCCAGCAGCCCATCGACCGCCTGGAGAGATGGCTACACCTTC
.	TRBV9	TRBJ2-1	.	CASSPGLGGYNEQFF	TGTGCCAGCAGCCCCGGACTGGGCGGATACAATGAGCAGTTCTTC
.	TRBV12-3/TRBV12-4	TRBJ1-5	TRBD1	CASTQGQVGGQPQHF	TGTGCCAGCACCCAAGGACAGGTGGGGGGTCAGCCCCAGCATTTT
.	TRBV27	TRBJ2-1	.	CASSLFGVSSYNEQFF	TGTGCCAGCAGTTTATTCGGGGTTAGCTCCTACAATGAGCAGTTCTTC
.	TRBV7-2	TRBJ2-7	.	CASSERHGSYEQYF	TGTGCCAGCAGCGAGAGACACGGCTCCTACGAGCAGTACTTC
few	TRBV12-3/TRBV12-4	TRBJ1-2	.	CASRTDSVSSYYF	TGTGCCAGCAGGACCGACAGCGTATCTTCGTACTACTTC